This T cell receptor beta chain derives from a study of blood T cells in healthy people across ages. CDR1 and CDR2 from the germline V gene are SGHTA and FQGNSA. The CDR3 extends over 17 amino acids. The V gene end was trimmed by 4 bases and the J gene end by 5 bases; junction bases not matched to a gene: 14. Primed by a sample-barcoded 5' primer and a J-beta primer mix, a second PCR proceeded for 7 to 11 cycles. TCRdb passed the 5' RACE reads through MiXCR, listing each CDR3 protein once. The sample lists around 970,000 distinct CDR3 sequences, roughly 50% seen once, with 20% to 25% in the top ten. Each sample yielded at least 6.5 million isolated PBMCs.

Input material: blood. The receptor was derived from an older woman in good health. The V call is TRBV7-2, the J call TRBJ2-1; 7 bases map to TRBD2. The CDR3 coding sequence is TGTGCCAGCAGCTCCCGGCAGCGGGGTAAAGGGGACAATGAGCAGTTCTTC. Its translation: CASSSRQRGKGDNEQFF.